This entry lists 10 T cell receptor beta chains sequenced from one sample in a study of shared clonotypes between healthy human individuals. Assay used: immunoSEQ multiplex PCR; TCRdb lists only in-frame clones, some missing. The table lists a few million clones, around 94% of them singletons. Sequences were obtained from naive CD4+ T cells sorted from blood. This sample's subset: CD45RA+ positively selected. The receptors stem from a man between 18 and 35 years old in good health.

CDR3: CASSQRQEVGSRETQYF. Here the CDR3 DNA reads TGCGCCAGCAGCCAAAGACAGGAGGTTGGGTCGCGAGAGACCCAGTACTTC. V usage is TRBV4-1 and J usage is TRBJ2-5; TRBD1 is a possible D gene (6 bases). Germline V lookup: CDR1 MGHRA, CDR2 YSYEKL. The CDR3 runs to 17 residues. V was cut by 2 bases and J by 4 bases, with 20 bases left in between.

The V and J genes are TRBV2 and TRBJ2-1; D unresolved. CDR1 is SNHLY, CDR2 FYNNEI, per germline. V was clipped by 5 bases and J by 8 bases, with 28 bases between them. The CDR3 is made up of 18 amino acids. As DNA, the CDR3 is TGTGCCAGCAGTACCCGCGCCTTCAGTCAAACGACCCGCCATGAGCAGTTCTTC. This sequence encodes CASSTRAFSQTTRHEQFF.

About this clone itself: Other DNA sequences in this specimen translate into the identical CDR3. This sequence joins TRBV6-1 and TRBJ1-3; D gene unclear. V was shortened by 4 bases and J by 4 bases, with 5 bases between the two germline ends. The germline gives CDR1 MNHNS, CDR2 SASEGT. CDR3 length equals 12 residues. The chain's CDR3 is CASSVQGNTIYF. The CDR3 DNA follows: TGTGCCAGCAGTGTTCAGGGAAACACCATATATTTT.

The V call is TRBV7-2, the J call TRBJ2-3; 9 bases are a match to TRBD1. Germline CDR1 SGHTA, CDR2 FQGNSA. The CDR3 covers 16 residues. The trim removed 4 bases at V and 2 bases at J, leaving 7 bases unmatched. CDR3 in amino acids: CASSSRQGEITDTQYF. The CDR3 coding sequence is TGTGCCAGCAGCTCGCGACAGGGGGAGATCACAGATACGCAGTATTTT.

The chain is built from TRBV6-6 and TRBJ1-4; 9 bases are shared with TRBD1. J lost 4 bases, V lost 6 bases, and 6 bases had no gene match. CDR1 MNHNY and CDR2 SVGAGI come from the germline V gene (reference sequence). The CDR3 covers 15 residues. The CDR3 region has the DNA TGTGCCAGCAGACCCGGGGGACAGGGTAATGAAAAACTGTTTTTT. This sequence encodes CASRPGGQGNEKLFF.

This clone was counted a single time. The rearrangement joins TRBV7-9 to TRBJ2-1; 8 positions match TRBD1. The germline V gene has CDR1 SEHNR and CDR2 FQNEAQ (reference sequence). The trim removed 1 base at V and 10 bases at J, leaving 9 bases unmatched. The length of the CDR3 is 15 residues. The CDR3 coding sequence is TGTGCCAGCAGCTTAGGGTCCGGACAGGGAGGAGAGCAGTTCTTC. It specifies CASSLGSGQGGEQFF. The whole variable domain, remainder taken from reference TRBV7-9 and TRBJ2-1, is DTGVSQNPRHKITKRGQNVTFRCDPISEHNRLYWYRQTLGQGPEFLTYFQNEAQLEKSRLLSDRFSAERPKGSFSTLEIQRTEQGDSAMYLCASSLGSGQGGEQFFGPGTRLTVL.

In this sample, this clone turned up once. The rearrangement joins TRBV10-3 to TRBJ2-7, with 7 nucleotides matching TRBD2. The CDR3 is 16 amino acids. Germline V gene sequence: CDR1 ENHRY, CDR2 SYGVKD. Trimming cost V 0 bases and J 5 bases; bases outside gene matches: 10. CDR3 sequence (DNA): TGTGCCATCAGTGAGTCTCGGGCGGGAGCCGGGAACGAGCAGTACTTC. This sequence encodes CAISESRAGAGNEQYF.

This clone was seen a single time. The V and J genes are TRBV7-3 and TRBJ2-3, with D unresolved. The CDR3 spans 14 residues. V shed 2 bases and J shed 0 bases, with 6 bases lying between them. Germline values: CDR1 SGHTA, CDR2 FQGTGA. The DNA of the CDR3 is TGTGCCAGCAGCTTATCCTCTAGCACAGATACGCAGTATTTT. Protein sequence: CASSLSSSTDTQYF.

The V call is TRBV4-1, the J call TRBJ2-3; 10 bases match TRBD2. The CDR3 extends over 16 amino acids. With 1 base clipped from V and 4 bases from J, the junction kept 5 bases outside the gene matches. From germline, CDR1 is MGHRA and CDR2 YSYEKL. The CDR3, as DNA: TGCGCCAGCAGCCAAGTCCTAGCGGGAGTCGCAGATACGCAGTATTTT. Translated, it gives CASSQVLAGVADTQYF.

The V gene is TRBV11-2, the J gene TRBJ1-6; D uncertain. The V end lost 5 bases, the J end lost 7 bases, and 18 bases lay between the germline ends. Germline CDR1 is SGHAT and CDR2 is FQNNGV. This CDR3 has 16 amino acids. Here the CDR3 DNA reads TGTGCCAGCAGCAGGACCACCGGGCATGAGAATTCACCCCTCCACTTT. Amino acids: CASSRTTGHENSPLHF.